This record covers a single T cell receptor (beta chain). One junction end does not reproduce the germline sequence, and a read error may be involved. At the DNA level, this CDR3 is encoded by other sequences in the same sample as well. Obtained from alopecia areata patients were lesional scalp punch biopsies along with peripheral blood. In germline, CDR1 is SQVTM, CDR2 ANQGSEA. The CDR3 covers 12 residues. The data were obtained in a study of CD8+ T cells in alopecia areata. Once RNA had been extracted, it was reverse transcribed into cDNA to act as the sequencing template. Repertoires were generated with immunoSEQ multiplex PCR, while TCRdb's copy carries only in-frame clones and drops some. The sample includes 150,000 or so clones, more than 45% of them seen just once.

Sequenced: CD4+ T cells sorted from blood. The V and J genes are TRBV29-1 and TRBJ1-1; D not certain. The origin of this receptor is a human donor with alopecia areata. CDR3 DNA: TGCAGCGTTGGGGGTATGAACACTGAGGCTTTCTTT. It specifies CSVGGMNTEAFF.